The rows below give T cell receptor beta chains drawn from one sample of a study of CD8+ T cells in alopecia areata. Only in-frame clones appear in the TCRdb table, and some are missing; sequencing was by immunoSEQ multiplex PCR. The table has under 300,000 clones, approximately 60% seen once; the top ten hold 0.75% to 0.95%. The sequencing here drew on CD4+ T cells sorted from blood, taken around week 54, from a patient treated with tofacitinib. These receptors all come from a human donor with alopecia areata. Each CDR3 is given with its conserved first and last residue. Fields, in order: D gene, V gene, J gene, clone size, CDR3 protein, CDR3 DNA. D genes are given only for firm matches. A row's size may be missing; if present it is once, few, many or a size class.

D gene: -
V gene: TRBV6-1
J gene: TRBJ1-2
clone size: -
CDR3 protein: CASKRQGGYTF
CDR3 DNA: TGTGCCAGCAAGAGGCAAGGGGGCTACACCTTC

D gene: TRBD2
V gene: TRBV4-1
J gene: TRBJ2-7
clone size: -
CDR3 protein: CASSLTTTPGRGEQYF
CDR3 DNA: TGCGCCAGCAGCCTAACCACTACCCCGGGGAGGGGCGAGCAGTACTTC

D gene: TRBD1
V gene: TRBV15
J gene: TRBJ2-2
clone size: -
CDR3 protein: CATSRDPRQGAGELFF
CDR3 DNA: TGTGCCACCAGCAGAGACCCCAGACAGGGGGCCGGGGAGCTGTTTTTT

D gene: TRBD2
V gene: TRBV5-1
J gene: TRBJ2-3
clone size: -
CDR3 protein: CASSLGIAGAVTDTQYF
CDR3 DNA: TGCGCCAGCAGCTTGGGCATAGCGGGGGCCGTTACAGATACGCAGTATTTT

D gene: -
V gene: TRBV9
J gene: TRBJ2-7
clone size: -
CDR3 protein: CASSVGGGEQYF
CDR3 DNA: TGTGCCAGCAGCGTAGGGGGCGGCGAGCAGTACTTC

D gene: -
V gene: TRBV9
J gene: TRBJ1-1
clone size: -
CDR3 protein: CASSVIGDTEAFF
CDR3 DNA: TGTGCCAGCAGCGTGATTGGGGACACTGAAGCTTTCTTT

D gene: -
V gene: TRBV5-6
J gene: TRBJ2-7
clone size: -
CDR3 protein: CASSLDLASSYEQYF
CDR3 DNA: TGTGCCAGCAGCTTGGACCTAGCGAGCTCCTACGAGCAGTACTTC

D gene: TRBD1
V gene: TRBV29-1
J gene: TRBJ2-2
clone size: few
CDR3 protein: CSVTGATGELFF
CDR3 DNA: TGCAGCGTGACAGGGGCCACCGGGGAGCTGTTTTTT

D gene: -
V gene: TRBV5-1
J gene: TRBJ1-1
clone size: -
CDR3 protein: CASSLAGKMNTEAFF
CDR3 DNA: TGCGCCAGCAGCTTGGCTGGCAAGATGAACACTGAAGCTTTCTTT

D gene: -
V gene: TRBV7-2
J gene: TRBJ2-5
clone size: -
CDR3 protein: CASSSSGTQETQYF
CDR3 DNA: TGTGCCAGCAGCTCCTCAGGGACACAAGAGACCCAGTACTTC